One and the same sample provided the 27 T cell receptor beta chains below, sequenced in a study of Ad26.COV2.S vaccination and SARS-CoV-2 variants. The table came from immunoSEQ multiplex PCR; TCRdb's copy has only in-frame clones and leaves some out. Counted here are tens of thousands of clones, roughly 83% occurring once; the ten biggest clones make up around 47%. Sequencing was performed on peripheral blood, taken after recovery from COVID-19. The receptors here all came from a human donor who had recovered from COVID-19.

The chain uses TRBV2 and TRBJ1-2, with a weak D call TRBD1 (5 bases). The V gene's germline CDR1 is SNHLY and CDR2 FYNNEI. The V and J ends lost 7 bases and 8 bases respectively, with 23 bases between them. The CDR3 contains 15 residues. In DNA, the CDR3 is TGTGCCAGCACTAGCCAGGGACGGCTGAAGTACGGCTACACCTTC. It codes for CASTSQGRLKYGYTF. Combining the CDR3 with reference TRBV2 and TRBJ1-2 gives the whole variable domain EPEVTQTPSHQVTQMGQEVILRCVPISNHLYFYWYRQILGQKVEFLVSFYNNEISEKSEIFDDQFSVERPDGSNFTLKIRSTKLEDSAMYFCASTSQGRLKYGYTFGSGTRLTVV.

This sequence joins TRBV7-2 and TRBJ2-7, with D perhaps assigned TRBD1 or TRBD2 (6 bases each). V lost 5 bases and J 1 base, leaving 18 bases between the germline ends. In germline, CDR1 is SGHTA, CDR2 FQGNSA. The length of the CDR3 is 16 residues. The CDR3 loop is CASSKGGLAKSYEQYF. The CDR3, as DNA: TGTGCCAGCAGCAAAGGGGGGCTAGCTAAATCCTACGAGCAGTACTTC.

This sequence joins TRBV28 and TRBJ1-1; TRBD1 agrees at 8 bases. Germline V gives CDR1 MDHEN, CDR2 SYDVKM. V gave up 5 bases and J gave up 5 bases; unmatched junction bases: 7. This CDR3 spans 14 amino acids. CDR3: CASSRQGLGTEAFF. The CDR3 DNA is TGTGCCAGCAGTCGACAGGGGCTGGGGACTGAAGCTTTCTTT.

The rearrangement uses TRBV5-6 and TRBJ2-7, with 9 bases lining up with TRBD1. CDR3 length: 15 amino acids. J gave up 0 bases and V 4 bases, and 5 bases lay outside the gene matches. Per germline, CDR1 SGHDT and CDR2 YYEEEE. CDR3 protein: CASSLPGQGSYEQYF. CDR3 in DNA: TGTGCCAGCAGCCTCCCGGGACAGGGCTCCTACGAGCAGTACTTC.

V gene TRBV4-1 combines with J gene TRBJ2-2; D remains unclear. V dropped 6 bases and J dropped 0 bases, with 8 bases sitting between them. The CDR3 length is 14 residues. Germline lookup yields CDR1 MGHRA and CDR2 YSYEKL. In DNA, the CDR3 is TGCGCCAGCAGTTACAGATCGAACACCGGGGAGCTGTTTTTT. Encoded protein: CASSYRSNTGELFF.

This chain uses TRBV19 with TRBJ1-4; the D gene is possibly TRBD1 (5 bases). Trimming shortened V by 3 bases and J by 13 bases, and 27 bases separated the two germline ends. CDR1 and CDR2 (germline): LNHDA, SQIVND (reference sequence). The CDR3 is 17 residues long. CDR3 amino acids: CASSIAMLPGLNGGLFF. The CDR3 DNA follows: TGTGCCAGTAGTATCGCGATGTTACCTGGCCTTAATGGGGGACTGTTTTTT.

The table lists this clone with a count of one. V usage is TRBV18 and J usage is TRBJ2-1, with a tentative D call TRBD2 (5 bases). Germline V gene data show CDR1 as KGHSH and CDR2 as LQKENI. The CDR3 is 14 residues long. Trimming cost V 6 bases and J 0 bases, with 9 bases left between them. The CDR3 DNA reads TGTGCCAGCTCTGGGAGCAGCTCCTACAATGAGCAGTTCTTC. Encoded protein: CASSGSSSYNEQFF.

V and J are TRBV5-1 and TRBJ1-6; a weak D match, TRBD1 (5 bases). Germline CDR1 SGHRS, CDR2 YFSETQ. Deletions cut 0 bases from V and 7 bases from J, with 8 bases between. This CDR3 spans 14 amino acids. In DNA, the CDR3 is TGCGCCAGCAGCTTGGAGCAGGGAAATTCACCCCTCCACTTT. This codes for CASSLEQGNSPLHF. The full variable domain, completed using reference TRBV5-1 and TRBJ1-6, is KAGVTQTPRYLIKTRGQQVTLSCSPISGHRSVSWYQQTPGQGLQFLFEYFSETQRNKGNFPGRFSGRQFSNSRSEMNVSTLELGDSALYLCASSLEQGNSPLHFGNGTRLTVT.

The V and J genes are TRBV7-2 and TRBJ1-2; D gene unclear. The CDR3 sequence is 14 residues long. Trimming took off 9 bases at V and 4 bases at J, with 18 bases between the two ends. Germline V gene data show CDR1 as SGHTA and CDR2 as FQGNSA. CDR3 bases: TGTGCCAGTTCCTTGGGGTGGCAGGCCTATGGCTACACCTTC. This codes for CASSLGWQAYGYTF.

The chain joins TRBV10-3 to TRBJ2-7, with 12 bases lining up with TRBD1. The CDR3 extends over 15 amino acids. The V gene's germline CDR1 is ENHRY and CDR2 SYGVKD. Unmatched junction bases numbered 5, after V lost 2 bases and J lost 6 bases. CDR3 in amino acids: CAISETGQGASEQYV. Here the CDR3 DNA reads TGTGCCATCAGTGAGACGGGACAGGGGGCTAGCGAGCAGTACGTC.

CDR3 nucleotides: TGTGCCAGCAGCCACCCCCAAAAACTGTATGGCTACACCTTC. As protein: CASSHPQKLYGYTF. The genes are TRBV7-9 and TRBJ1-2; D gene ambiguous. The CDR3 is 14 residues long. CDR1 and CDR2 (germline): SEHNR, FQNEAQ (reference sequence). V lost 5 bases and J lost 5, with 15 bases in between.

This sequence joins TRBV6-5 and TRBJ2-2; no clear D. The V end lost 4 bases, the J end lost 6 bases, and 9 bases lay between the germline ends. This CDR3 region has 13 residues. Germline lookup yields CDR1 MNHEY and CDR2 SVGAGI. The CDR3 protein is CASSLGVAGELFF. The CDR3, as DNA: TGTGCCAGCAGTTTAGGCGTGGCCGGGGAGCTGTTTTTT.

The sample holds one count of this clone. V gene TRBV28 combines with J gene TRBJ2-5, with a weak D call TRBD2 (6 bases). The length of the CDR3 is 13 residues. Trimming removed 6 bases at V and 5 bases at J, with 13 bases between. Germline CDR1 is MDHEN and CDR2 is SYDVKM. Here the CDR3 DNA reads TGTGCCAGCAGGACCGCGGGGCGGGAGACCCAGTACTTC. It translates to CASRTAGRETQYF.

The rearrangement uses TRBV5-5 and TRBJ1-6; D gene ambiguous. Germline values: CDR1 SGHKS, CDR2 YYEKEE (reference sequence). This CDR3 comprises 13 residues. Trimming left V 1 base short and J 5 bases short, with 4 bases between. CDR3 coding DNA: TGTGCCAGCAGCTTGCAGAATAATTCACCCCTCCACTTT. As protein: CASSLQNNSPLHF.

The rearrangement links TRBV5-1 to TRBJ1-2; no definite D call. Trimming took off 1 base at V and 3 bases at J, with 7 bases between the two ends. The CDR3 spans 13 residues. Germline V lookup: CDR1 SGHRS, CDR2 YFSETQ. As DNA, the CDR3 is TGCGCCAGCAGCTTGAGGGTAGACTATGGCTACACCTTC. Translating it yields CASSLRVDYGYTF.

This sequence joins TRBV6-5 and TRBJ2-1; the D is unclear. Germline V gives CDR1 MNHEY, CDR2 SVGAGI. The CDR3 is 11 residues long. Trimming pared 5 bases from V and 3 bases from J, leaving 2 bases between. Here the CDR3 DNA reads TGTGCCAGCAGTATCTACAATGAGCAGTTCTTC. This translates into CASSIYNEQFF.

This chain links TRBV3-1 (or the pseudogene TRBV3-2) with TRBJ1-1; D perhaps matches TRBD1 (5 bases). Per the germline V gene, CDR1 is LGHDT and CDR2 is YNNKEL (reference sequence). This CDR3 has 15 amino acids. V dropped 4 bases and J dropped 1 base, with 13 bases sitting between them. As DNA, the CDR3 is TGTGCCAGCAGCCGGCCTGGACAAACGAACACTGAAGCTTTCTTT. The encoded protein is CASSRPGQTNTEAFF.

The V and J genes are TRBV6-4 and TRBJ2-1; D may be TRBD2 (6 bases). Germline loops: CDR1 MRHNA, CDR2 SNTAGT. Trimming removed 1 base at V and 7 bases at J, with 14 bases between. The CDR3 totals 15 residues. This CDR3 reads CASSDFSVGRNEQFF. CDR3 nucleotides: TGTGCCAGCAGTGACTTCTCAGTTGGGAGGAATGAGCAGTTCTTC.

V usage is TRBV13 and J usage is TRBJ1-1; no reliable D call. CDR1 is PRHDT and CDR2 is FYEKMQ in the germline V gene (reference sequence). There are 14 residues in the CDR3. V shed 5 bases and J shed 2 bases, with 12 bases lying between them. In DNA form, the CDR3 reads TGTGCCAGCAGCCGCGGTTATGGCAACACTGAAGCTTTCTTT. Protein: CASSRGYGNTEAFF. Filled out from reference TRBV13 and TRBJ1-1, the complete variable domain reads AAGVIQSPRHLIKEKRETATLKCYPIPRHDTVYWYQQGPGQDPQFLISFYEKMQSDKGSIPDRFSAQQFSDYHSELNMSSLELGDSALYFCASSRGYGNTEAFFGQGTRLTVV.

J is TRBJ2-5 and V is TRBV5-6, with TRBD2 matching 10 bases. The germline gives CDR1 SGHDT, CDR2 YYEEEE. Germline trimming cut 7 bases from V and 4 bases from J; bases unmatched to any gene: 16. CDR3 length equals 17 residues. The CDR3 DNA sequence: TGTGCCAGCCTCCTGGGGGCTAGCGGGAGAAGTGGAGAGACCCAGTACTTC. It codes for CASLLGASGRSGETQYF.

This chain links TRBV6-5 with TRBJ1-1, with D perhaps matching TRBD1 (6 bases). The CDR3 sequence is 14 residues long. Between the trimmed V and J ends, which lost 5 bases and 3 bases, there was a span of 13 bases. Germline loops: CDR1 MNHEY, CDR2 SVGAGI. In nucleotides, the CDR3 is TGTGCCAGCAGTACTACAGGGACGTACACTGAAGCTTTCTTT. Residues: CASSTTGTYTEAFF.

The rearrangement links TRBV5-1 to TRBJ1-1; perhaps TRBD1 as D (5 bases). In germline, CDR1 is SGHRS, CDR2 YFSETQ. This CDR3 is built from 13 residues. The V end lost 7 bases, the J end lost 8 bases, and 18 bases lay between the germline ends. In DNA, the CDR3 is TGCGCCAGCGGGGTTGGGGGGGAGCGAGAAGCTTTCTTT. It specifies CASGVGGEREAFF.

The rearrangement joins TRBV18 to TRBJ1-2, with 9 bases aligning to TRBD1. The germline V gene encodes CDR1 KGHSH and CDR2 LQKENI. CDR3 length: 13 residues. V shed 8 bases, J shed 5 bases, and the junction held 6 bases outside the gene matches. The CDR3 DNA is TGTGCCAGCCCCGCCGGACAGGGGTATGGCTACACCTTC. Its translation: CASPAGQGYGYTF.

This clone was seen only a few times. This sequence joins TRBV6-5 and TRBJ1-1; D gene uncertain. The germline gives CDR1 MNHEY, CDR2 SVGAGI. This CDR3 has 14 amino acids. V was pared by 3 bases and J by 1 base, with 9 bases between. This chain's CDR3 is CASSYEGWNTEAFF. DNA of the CDR3: TGTGCCAGCAGTTATGAGGGTTGGAACACTGAAGCTTTCTTT.

The gene calls are TRBV7-9 and TRBJ2-2; D gene ambiguous. The CDR3 runs to 14 residues. Germline V gene data show CDR1 as SEHNR and CDR2 as FQNEAQ (reference sequence). V shed 3 bases and J shed 4 bases, with 9 bases lying between them. CDR3 DNA: TGTGCCAGCAGCTTGACCGGAATCACCGGGGAGCTGTTTTTT. Amino acid sequence: CASSLTGITGELFF.

V is TRBV9 and J is TRBJ2-7; D is undetermined. Trimming left V 0 bases short and J 6 bases short, with 7 bases between. Germline V CDR1 and CDR2: SGDLS, YYNGEE. This CDR3 is 12 amino acids long. The CDR3 DNA sequence: TGTGCCAGCAGCGTAGGGGGTGGCGAGCAGTACTTC. Its translation: CASSVGGGEQYF.

This chain links TRBV9 with TRBJ1-2; TRBD1 is a possible D gene (5 bases). The V and J ends lost 7 bases and 0 bases respectively, with 16 bases between them. The CDR3 has 15 residues. CDR1 SGDLS and CDR2 YYNGEE come from the germline V gene. In DNA, the CDR3 is TGTGCCAGCTCTCTCCGGGACTATTCTAACTATGGCTACACCTTC. Translated, it gives CASSLRDYSNYGYTF.